This TCR beta chain was sequenced for a study of T cells in Graves' hyperthyroidism and ophthalmopathy. Regarding the study as a whole: In the analysis, a 13 V-J model separated ophthalmopathy from stable hyperthyroidism. The model made its ophthalmopathy prediction, and onset followed a median approximately 6.5 months later.

The J segment lost 5 bases and the V segment lost 6 bases, leaving 8 bases of the junction unmatched. The CDR3 is made up of 14 amino acids. Germline CDR1 reads MDHEN; CDR2 reads SYDVKM. This clonotype has a count of ten or more. No antigen is known for it. Amplified TCR beta CDR3 regions derived from RNA transcripts. An initial round of RT-PCR targeting the TCR CDR3 relied on the HTBI primer set. TCRdb re-analysed the multiplex PCR reads in MiXCR, keeping a single row per CDR3 protein. The sample shows around 340,000 distinct CDR3 sequences, about a sixth of them seen only once. Ophthalmopathy cases met thresholds of Clinical Activity Score at least 3, NOSPECS grade at least 4 and duration under 3 months. From roughly 10 ml of fresh peripheral blood, PBMCs were isolated.

The material sequenced was blood. The source is a woman between 40 and 50 years old with Graves' ophthalmopathy. The chain combines TRBV28 with TRBJ2-5; 8 bases map to TRBD1. CDR3 coding DNA: TGTGCCAGCAGCCGAGGACAGGGAAGGGAGACCCAGTACTTC. It yields the protein CASSRGQGRETQYF.